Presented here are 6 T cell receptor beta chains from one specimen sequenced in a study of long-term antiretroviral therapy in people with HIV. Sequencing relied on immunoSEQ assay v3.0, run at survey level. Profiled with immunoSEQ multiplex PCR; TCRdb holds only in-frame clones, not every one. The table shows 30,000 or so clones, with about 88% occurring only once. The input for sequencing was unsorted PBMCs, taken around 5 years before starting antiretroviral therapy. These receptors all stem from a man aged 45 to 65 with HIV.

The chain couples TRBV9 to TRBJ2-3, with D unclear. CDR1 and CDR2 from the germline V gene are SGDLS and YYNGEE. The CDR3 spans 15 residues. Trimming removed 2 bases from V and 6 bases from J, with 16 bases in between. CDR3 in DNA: TGTGCCAGCAGCGTTGGTTTTGGTTCGGTTGATACGCAGTATTTT. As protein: CASSVGFGSVDTQYF.

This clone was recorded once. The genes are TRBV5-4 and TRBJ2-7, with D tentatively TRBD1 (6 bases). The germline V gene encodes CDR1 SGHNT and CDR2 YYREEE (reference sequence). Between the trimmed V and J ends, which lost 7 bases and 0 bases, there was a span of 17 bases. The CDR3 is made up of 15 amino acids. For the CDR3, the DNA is TGTGCCAGCTCGCGACAGGCTCGAAGCTCCTACGAGCAGTACTTC. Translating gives CASSRQARSSYEQYF.

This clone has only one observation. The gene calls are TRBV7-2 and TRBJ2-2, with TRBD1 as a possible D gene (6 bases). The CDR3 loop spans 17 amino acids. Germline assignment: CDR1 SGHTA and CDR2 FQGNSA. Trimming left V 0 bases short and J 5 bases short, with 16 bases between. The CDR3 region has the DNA TGTGCCAGCAGCTTAGCAAGTACAGGGCCGGCGACCGGGGAGCTGTTTTTT. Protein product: CASSLASTGPATGELFF.

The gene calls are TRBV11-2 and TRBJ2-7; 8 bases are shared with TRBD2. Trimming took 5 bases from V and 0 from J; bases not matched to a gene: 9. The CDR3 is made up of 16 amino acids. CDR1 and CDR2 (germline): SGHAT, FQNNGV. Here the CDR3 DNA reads TGTGCCAGCAGCCCCTGGGAGCGGGAGAGCTCCTACGAGCAGTACTTC. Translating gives CASSPWERESSYEQYF.

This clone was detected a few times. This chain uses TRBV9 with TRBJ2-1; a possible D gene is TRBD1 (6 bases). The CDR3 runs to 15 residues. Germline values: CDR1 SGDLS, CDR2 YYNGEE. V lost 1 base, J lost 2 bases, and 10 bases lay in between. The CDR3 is CASSVRGYPYNEQFF. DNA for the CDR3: TGTGCCAGCAGCGTAAGGGGGTATCCCTACAATGAGCAGTTCTTC. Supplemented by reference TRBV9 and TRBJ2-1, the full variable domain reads DSGVTQTPKHLITATGQRVTLRCSPRSGDLSVYWYQQSLDQGLQFLIQYYNGEERAKGNILERFSAQQFPDLHSELNLSSLELGDSALYFCASSVRGYPYNEQFFGPGTRLTVL.

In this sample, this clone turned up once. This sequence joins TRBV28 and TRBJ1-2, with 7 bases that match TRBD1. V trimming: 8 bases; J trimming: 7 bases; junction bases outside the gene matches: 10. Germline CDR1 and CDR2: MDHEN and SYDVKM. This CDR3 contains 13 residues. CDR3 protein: CASERTGVPGYTF. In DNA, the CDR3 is TGTGCCAGCGAAAGAACAGGGGTGCCTGGCTACACCTTC.